The 31 T cell receptor beta chains in this list originate from one sample, sequenced in a study of beta chain features in type 1 diabetes. The investigators reverse transcribed all of the isolated RNA, so they sequenced expressed TCRB transcripts. Repertoires were generated with immunoSEQ multiplex PCR, while TCRdb's copy carries only in-frame clones and drops some. The profile shows over 120,000 clones, 8% to 13% of them singletons. The specimen was naive CD4+ T cells from blood. Every receptor here comes from a man younger than 30 in good health.

V usage is TRBV6-1 and J usage is TRBJ2-3, with 7 bases lining up with TRBD2. The CDR3 loop spans 15 amino acids. Germline V gives CDR1 MNHNS, CDR2 SASEGT. J lost 10 bases, V lost 4 bases, and 14 bases had no gene match. DNA of the CDR3: TGTGCCAGCAGTGCCGGAGGTGCGGGGGAGAAGGCGCAGTATTTT. It codes for CASSAGGAGEKAQYF.

This clone turned up a few times. The gene calls are TRBV5-4 and TRBJ1-2; TRBD1 matches at 9 bases. There are 18 residues in the CDR3. Germline assignment: CDR1 SGHNT and CDR2 YYREEE (reference sequence). Trimming cost V 4 bases and J 0 bases; bases outside gene matches: 13. CDR3 nucleotide sequence: TGTGCCAGCAGCCAAGCCCGGGACAGGGTCAGTGCTAACTATGGCTACACCTTC. Amino acids: CASSQARDRVSANYGYTF.

This sequence joins TRBV7-2 and TRBJ2-5; 14 positions match TRBD2. CDR1 and CDR2 (germline): SGHTA, FQGNSA. This CDR3 contains 16 residues. V was pared by 4 bases and J by 2 bases, with 3 bases of the junction left unmatched. CDR3 DNA sequence: TGTGCCAGCAGCTGGGGACTAGCGGGAGAACAAGAGACCCAGTACTTC. It encodes CASSWGLAGEQETQYF.

This clone has only a few counts. The genes are TRBV7-2 and TRBJ1-3; D is unclear. The CDR3 has 14 residues. The germline V gene encodes CDR1 SGHTA and CDR2 FQGNSA. V gave up 5 bases and J gave up 3 bases, with 11 bases separating them. CDR3 sequence: CASSLREVGNTIYF. The CDR3 nucleotides are TGTGCCAGCAGCCTCCGGGAGGTTGGAAACACCATATATTTT.

In this sample, this clone turned up a few times. The rearrangement uses TRBV14 and TRBJ2-3; D gene uncertain. V lost 1 base to trimming and J lost 0 bases, with 8 bases between them. The CDR3 is made up of 15 amino acids. Germline V lookup: CDR1 SGHDN, CDR2 FVKESK. CDR3 protein: CASSQAIDSTDTQYF. In DNA form, the CDR3 reads TGTGCCAGCAGCCAAGCAATAGATAGCACAGATACGCAGTATTTT.

A few counts support this clone. The chain couples TRBV5-1 to TRBJ2-6; unclear D gene. The CDR3 is made up of 15 amino acids. V was cut by 0 bases and J by 2 bases, with 6 bases left in between. CDR1 and CDR2 (germline): SGHRS, YFSETQ. Here the CDR3 reads CASSLGPAGANVLTF. The CDR3 DNA sequence: TGCGCCAGCAGCTTGGGGCCCGCTGGGGCCAACGTCCTGACTTTC.

Many counts were recorded for this clone. V usage is TRBV7-2 and J usage is TRBJ2-3, with 9 bases aligning to TRBD2. The CDR3 has 15 amino acids. The ends lost 3 bases at V and 2 bases at J; junction bases unmatched: 3. The V gene's germline CDR1 is SGHTA and CDR2 FQGNSA. DNA of the CDR3: TGTGCCAGCAGCTTTAGACTAGCGGCCACAGATACGCAGTATTTT. Amino acid sequence: CASSFRLAATDTQYF. Complete variable domain (other parts from reference TRBV7-2 and TRBJ2-3): GAGVSQSPSNKVTEKGKDVELRCDPISGHTALYWYRQSLGQGLEFLIYFQGNSAPDKSGLPSDRFSAERTGGSVSTLTIQRTQQEDSAVYLCASSFRLAATDTQYFGPGTRLTVL.

V is TRBV7-9 and J is TRBJ1-1; a possible D gene is TRBD1 (5 bases). V was shortened by 1 base and J by 1 base, with 13 bases between the two germline ends. The CDR3 loop spans 16 amino acids. Germline loops: CDR1 SEHNR, CDR2 FQNEAQ (reference sequence). DNA of the CDR3: TGTGCCAGCAGCTTAGGGGACGGGGGTCCGAACACTGAAGCTTTCTTT. This codes for CASSLGDGGPNTEAFF.

The rearrangement joins TRBV7-3 to TRBJ2-2, with TRBD2 matching 10 bases. Germline V gene lookup returns CDR1 SGHTA and CDR2 FQGTGA. The CDR3 is made up of 18 amino acids. Unmatched junction bases numbered 13, after V lost 5 bases and J lost 4 bases. CDR3 bases: TGTGCCAGCAGCCCCGGCTCGGGGCTAGCGGGGGCCACCGGGGAGCTGTTTTTT. Translating it yields CASSPGSGLAGATGELFF.

This clone showed up just a few times. This sequence joins TRBV6-1 and TRBJ2-3; 12 positions agree with TRBD1. The V segment lost 6 bases and the J segment 4 bases; nucleotides outside the gene matches: 5. CDR1 and CDR2 (germline): MNHNS, SASEGT. The CDR3 runs 15 residues. In nucleotides, the CDR3 is TGTGCCAGCAGGCCGGGACAGGGGGCAGCAGATACGCAGTATTTT. Translation gives CASRPGQGAADTQYF.

The chain employs TRBV7-2 and TRBJ2-5; 9 positions match TRBD2. This CDR3 is 16 amino acids long. After removal of 6 bases from V and 4 bases from J, the junction contained 12 bases not matched to a gene. Germline CDR1 is SGHTA and CDR2 is FQGNSA. Here the CDR3 reads CASRRGGGGAGETQYF. Written as DNA, the CDR3 is TGTGCCAGCAGGCGAGGTGGCGGGGGGGCTGGAGAGACCCAGTACTTC. The variable domain in full, with the rest retrieved from reference TRBV7-2 and TRBJ2-5, is GAGVSQSPSNKVTEKGKDVELRCDPISGHTALYWYRQSLGQGLEFLIYFQGNSAPDKSGLPSDRFSAERTGGSVSTLTIQRTQQEDSAVYLCASRRGGGGAGETQYFGPGTRLLVL.

CDR3 sequence (DNA): TGTGCCTGGAGGCCACAGGGGGGATATTCACCCCTCCACTTT. This codes for CAWRPQGGYSPLHF. The rearrangement links TRBV30 to TRBJ1-6; TRBD1 matches 8 bases. The germline V gene has CDR1 GTSNPN and CDR2 SVGIG (reference sequence). The CDR3 is 14 residues long. Unmatched junction bases numbered 6, after V lost 3 bases and J lost 8 bases.

The V gene is TRBV7-6, the J gene TRBJ2-3, with D hard to call. CDR1 SGHVS and CDR2 FNYEAQ come from the germline V gene. CDR3 length equals 16 residues. Trimming pared 4 bases from V and 0 bases from J, leaving 14 bases between. The CDR3 nucleotides read TGTGCCAGCAGCTCCCGGGTCGATTCTAGCACAGATACGCAGTATTTT. It is translated as CASSSRVDSSTDTQYF.

A few counts support this clone. The V call is TRBV7-2, the J call TRBJ1-4; 8 bases are a match to TRBD1. The CDR3 has 15 amino acids. CDR1 and CDR2 from the germline V gene are SGHTA and FQGNSA. J gave up 3 bases and V 4 bases, and 4 bases lay outside the gene matches. CDR3 protein: CASSYDRGANEKLFF. The DNA for the CDR3 is TGTGCCAGCAGCTACGACAGGGGTGCTAATGAAAAACTGTTTTTT.

This clone was seen a few times. The V and J genes are TRBV7-3 and TRBJ2-5, with 7 positions matching TRBD1. Trimming at V came to 4 bases and at J to 1 base, leaving 0 bases not matched to a gene. In germline, CDR1 is SGHTA, CDR2 FQGTGA. This CDR3 is built from 13 residues. Here the CDR3 reads CASSWDSQETQYF. CDR3 sequence (DNA): TGTGCCAGCAGCTGGGACAGCCAAGAGACCCAGTACTTC.

Points on this clone: The junction shows a germline mismatch at one end, possibly a read error. CDR3 region: CAISEDRSYEQYF. The DNA for the CDR3 is TGTGCCATCAGTGAGGACAGATCCTACGAGCAGTACTTC. The rearrangement joins TRBV6-5 to TRBJ2-7, with a possible D match to TRBD1 (6 bases). This CDR3 has 13 amino acids. Germline CDR1 MNHEY, CDR2 SVGAGI.

The V gene is TRBV30, the J gene TRBJ1-3; TRBD1 might be the D (5 bases). The V end lost 4 bases, the J end lost 0 bases, and 10 bases lay between the germline ends. The CDR3 spans 14 residues. Germline V gene lookup returns CDR1 GTSNPN and CDR2 SVGIG (reference sequence). The CDR3 is CAWNGQGSGNTIYF. The CDR3 nucleotides read TGTGCCTGGAATGGGCAGGGCTCTGGAAACACCATATATTTT.

This clone was seen a few times. The chain uses TRBV6-5 and TRBJ2-1; 9 nucleotides match TRBD1. The CDR3 length is 15 residues. V shed 6 bases, J shed 4 bases, and the junction held 7 bases outside the gene matches. Germline V gives CDR1 MNHEY, CDR2 SVGAGI. As DNA, the CDR3 is TGTGCCAGCAGGGACGGGGGACAGGGTTACAATGAGCAGTTCTTC. This translates into CASRDGGQGYNEQFF.

This clone was observed a handful of times. The rearrangement uses TRBV6-5 and TRBJ2-7; 8 positions match TRBD1. The CDR3 runs to 15 residues. CDR1 is MNHEY and CDR2 is SVGAGI in the germline V gene. With 4 bases clipped from V and 4 bases from J, the junction kept 9 bases outside the gene matches. This chain's CDR3 is CASSWSSRTGYEQYF. The CDR3 coding sequence is TGTGCCAGCAGTTGGTCGTCCAGGACAGGGTACGAGCAGTACTTC.

This rearrangement joins TRBV28 to TRBJ1-2, with 10 bases matching TRBD1. This CDR3 has 14 residues. The ends lost 7 bases at V and 3 bases at J; junction bases unmatched: 5. Germline CDR1 MDHEN, CDR2 SYDVKM. CDR3 in amino acids: CASNPGQGHYGYTF. The CDR3 coding sequence is TGTGCCAGCAACCCGGGACAGGGGCACTATGGCTACACCTTC.

This clone has more than one count but fewer than ten. The chain has TRBV29-1 and TRBJ2-5, with D possibly TRBD2 on 6 matching bases. The V end lost 3 bases, the J end lost 4 bases, and 9 bases lay between the germline ends. Germline V gives CDR1 SQVTM, CDR2 ANQGSEA. CDR3 length equals 12 residues. CDR3: CSVDQGGETQYF. In DNA, the CDR3 is TGCAGCGTTGATCAGGGAGGAGAGACCCAGTACTTC.

In its sample, this clone was seen a few times. The chain joins TRBV5-1 to TRBJ2-7; TRBD2 is a possible D gene (5 bases). From germline, CDR1 is SGHRS and CDR2 YFSETQ. V was trimmed by 5 bases and J by 2 bases, leaving 17 bases between them. There are 15 residues in the CDR3. The DNA for the CDR3 is TGCGCCAGCAGTTATTCCGTGGACTCCACCTACGAGCAGTACTTC. It is translated as CASSYSVDSTYEQYF.

This clone appeared a few times. The rearrangement links TRBV4-3 to TRBJ2-2, with 11 bases identical to TRBD1. The CDR3 has 18 residues. J lost 3 bases, V lost 3 bases, and 9 bases had no gene match. Germline values: CDR1 LGHNA, CDR2 YSLEER. The CDR3 coding sequence is TGCGCCAGCAGCCACCACTACGGACAGGGGGCAGACACCGGGGAGCTGTTTTTT. Protein: CASSHHYGQGADTGELFF.

This clone was counted only a few times. The chain is built from TRBV7-2 and TRBJ1-2; 9 bases match TRBD1. The CDR3 spans 15 residues. V shed 3 bases, J shed 2 bases, and the junction held 4 bases outside the gene matches. In germline, CDR1 is SGHTA, CDR2 FQGNSA. In nucleotides, the CDR3 is TGTGCCAGCAGCTTCATGACAGGGGGAAACTATGGCTACACCTTC. Translated: CASSFMTGGNYGYTF.

The table lists this clone with a few counts. V gene TRBV13 combines with J gene TRBJ2-3, with 15 nucleotides matching TRBD2. The CDR3 sequence is 19 residues long. V trimming: 5 bases; J trimming: 0 bases; junction bases outside the gene matches: 9. Germline values: CDR1 PRHDT, CDR2 FYEKMQ (reference sequence). In DNA form, the CDR3 reads TGTGCCAGCAGCCCGCCGGGACTAGCGGGGGGAGGGAGCACAGATACGCAGTATTTT. Residues: CASSPPGLAGGGSTDTQYF.

This clone was counted ten times or more. This sequence joins TRBV4-3 and TRBJ1-5; TRBD1 might be the D (5 bases). CDR1 LGHNA and CDR2 YSLEER come from the germline V gene. V was cut by 4 bases and J by 0 bases, with 13 bases left in between. This CDR3 contains 16 residues. Here the CDR3 reads CASSPRAAYSNQPQHF. The CDR3 region has the DNA TGCGCCAGCAGCCCCAGGGCAGCCTATAGCAATCAGCCCCAGCATTTT.

Ten or more counts support this clone. V is TRBV7-2 and J is TRBJ2-1, with D tentatively TRBD1 (5 bases). The CDR3 length is 15 residues. Germline V gene sequence: CDR1 SGHTA, CDR2 FQGNSA. Trimming took 0 bases from V and 8 from J, leaving 14 bases between them. The CDR3, as DNA: TGTGCCAGCAGCTTAGCGGGGCTCGAAGGCGATGAGCAGTTCTTC. Its translation is CASSLAGLEGDEQFF.

The chain employs TRBV11-3 and TRBJ2-1; 11 nucleotides line up with TRBD2. Trimming took 5 bases from V and 4 from J; bases not matched to a gene: 7. Per germline, CDR1 SGHNT and CDR2 YENEEA. The CDR3 length is 16 residues. The CDR3 nucleotides read TGTGCCAGCAGCCCAGGAACTAGCGGGGGTTACAATGAGCAGTTCTTC. It encodes CASSPGTSGGYNEQFF.

J is TRBJ1-1 and V is TRBV6-5; 7 bases fit TRBD1. The CDR3 sequence is 12 residues long. Germline CDR1 MNHEY, CDR2 SVGAGI. V trimming: 5 bases; J trimming: 3 bases; junction bases outside the gene matches: 0. For the CDR3, the DNA is TGTGCCAGCAGTGACAGGGACACTGAAGCTTTCTTT. Translated, it gives CASSDRDTEAFF.

This sequence joins TRBV5-1 and TRBJ1-2, with 7 nucleotides matching TRBD1. Trimming took 2 bases from V and 8 from J; bases not matched to a gene: 12. This CDR3 is built from 15 residues. Germline V gives CDR1 SGHRS, CDR2 YFSETQ. The CDR3 region has the DNA TGCGCCAGCAGCTTTGGGACAGCCATAGTCGAGGGCTACACCTTC. Its protein product is CASSFGTAIVEGYTF. Variable domain in full (rest from reference TRBV5-1 and TRBJ1-2): KAGVTQTPRYLIKTRGQQVTLSCSPISGHRSVSWYQQTPGQGLQFLFEYFSETQRNKGNFPGRFSGRQFSNSRSEMNVSTLELGDSALYLCASSFGTAIVEGYTFGSGTRLTVV.

This clone has just a few counts. The chain is built from TRBV6-1 and TRBJ1-5; 8 nucleotides agree with TRBD1. The trim removed 5 bases at V and 0 bases at J, leaving 3 bases unmatched. Per the germline V gene, CDR1 is MNHNS and CDR2 is SASEGT. This CDR3 region has 15 residues. As DNA, the CDR3 is TGTGCCAGCAGTATACAGGGGGTTAGCAATCAGCCCCAGCATTTT. Translated, it gives CASSIQGVSNQPQHF.